The rows below give T cell receptor beta chains drawn from one sample of a study of cytomegalovirus exposure and HLA in healthy donors. The table came from immunoSEQ multiplex PCR; TCRdb's copy has only in-frame clones and leaves some out. The sample has some 220,000 clones; more than 85% are singletons. Sequences were obtained from PBMCs. These receptors came from a woman between 18 and 29 years old in good health and CMV-seronegative. The CDR3 runs from the conserved cysteine through the conserved F or W. The D gene is left open where the match is weak. Only part of the rows carry a size: once, few, many, or a class if the clone is expanded.

d_gene	v_gene	abundance	j_gene	CDR3aa	CDR3nt
TRBD2	TRBV15	once	TRBJ2-2	CATSRGLAGGSGELFF	TGTGCCACCAGCAGAGGACTAGCGGGAGGTTCCGGGGAGCTGTTTTTT
TRBD2	TRBV11-2	-	TRBJ2-7	CASSLGGGEQYF	TGTGCCAGCAGCTTAGGGGGGGGCGAGCAGTACTTC
-	TRBV9	-	TRBJ1-4	CASTAGTGGFATNEKLFF	TGTGCCAGCACCGCCGGAACAGGTGGCTTTGCAACTAATGAAAAACTGTTTTTT
-	TRBV18	-	TRBJ1-1	CASSPRVDRGTAFF	TGTGCCAGCTCACCACGGGTGGACAGAGGGACCGCTTTCTTT
-	TRBV5-4	-	TRBJ2-5	CASSRDGGETQYF	TGTGCCAGCAGCCGGGACGGAGGGGAGACCCAGTACTTC
TRBD1	TRBV5-4	-	TRBJ1-6	CASSSDRNSYNSPLHF	TGTGCCAGCAGTTCGGACAGGAACTCCTATAATTCACCCCTCCACTTT
-	TRBV18	once	TRBJ1-1	CASSPLDSRYTEAFF	TGTGCCAGCTCACCCTTGGACAGTCGCTACACTGAAGCTTTCTTT
TRBD2	TRBV6-6	-	TRBJ2-1	CASSVTSGGVAFVPFF	TGTGCCAGCAGTGTTACTAGCGGGGGGGTCGCCTTTGTGCCGTTCTTC
TRBD2	TRBV19	-	TRBJ2-1	CASRTSGYNEQFF	TGTGCCAGTAGAACTAGCGGCTACAATGAGCAGTTCTTC
-	TRBV6-4	-	TRBJ2-7	CASSDGGFQYF	TGTGCCAGCAGTGACGGGGGGTTTCAGTACTTC
-	TRBV6-5	-	TRBJ2-5	CASSPFRGQETQYF	TGTGCCAGCAGCCCTTTTAGGGGTCAAGAGACCCAGTACTTC
TRBD1	TRBV7-2	-	TRBJ1-2	CASSLDRDSDGYTF	TGTGCCAGCAGCTTGGACCGGGACAGTGATGGCTACACCTTC
TRBD2	TRBV25-1	-	TRBJ2-7	CASSGLAGVRYEQYF	TGTGCCAGCAGTGGACTAGCGGGAGTACGGTACGAGCAGTACTTC
-	TRBV6-5	-	TRBJ2-1	CASSYHGGGLYNEQFF	TGTGCCAGCAGTTACCACGGGGGTGGCCTCTACAATGAGCAGTTCTTC
-	TRBV5-6	-	TRBJ2-7	CASSRGITYEQYF	TGTGCCAGCAGCCGGGGGATTACCTACGAGCAGTACTTC
-	TRBV27	-	TRBJ2-2	CASSYGNTGELFF	TGTGCCAGCAGTTACGGGAACACCGGGGAGCTGTTTTTT
-	TRBV23-1	-	TRBJ2-7	CASSQSCHYEQYF	TGCGCCAGCAGTCAATCGTGTCACTACGAGCAGTACTTC
TRBD1	TRBV6-1	-	TRBJ2-7	CASREDRVIYEQYF	TGTGCCAGCAGAGAGGACAGGGTAATCTACGAGCAGTACTTC
-	TRBV2	-	TRBJ1-1	CASGLSDYTEAFF	TGTGCCAGCGGACTGTCGGATTACACTGAAGCTTTCTTT
-	TRBV2	few	TRBJ2-1	CASKFEGDSYNEQFF	TGTGCCAGCAAATTTGAAGGAGACTCCTACAATGAGCAGTTCTTC
TRBD2	TRBV9	-	TRBJ2-3	CASSVGLAGTSYTQYF	TGTGCCAGCAGCGTTGGACTAGCGGGAACATCATATACGCAGTATTTT
TRBD2	TRBV30	-	TRBJ2-2	CACIQGLAGSGELFF	TGTGCCTGCATTCAGGGACTAGCCGGGTCCGGGGAGCTGTTTTTT
-	TRBV27	-	TRBJ2-7	CASAQGGPYEQYF	TGTGCCAGTGCTCAGGGGGGACCCTACGAGCAGTACTTC
TRBD1	TRBV4-1	-	TRBJ2-2	CASSQVGGRTGELFF	TGCGCCAGCAGCCAAGTAGGGGGCAGGACCGGGGAGCTGTTTTTT
-	TRBV6-5	-	TRBJ2-7	CASSSPGQVYEQYF	TGTGCCAGCAGTTCCCCGGGACAAGTCTACGAGCAGTACTTC
-	TRBV9	-	TRBJ2-7	CASSVLGGTAVQEQYF	TGTGCCAGCAGCGTATTGGGCGGGACCGCAGTCCAGGAGCAGTACTTC
-	TRBV13	few	TRBJ2-7	CASSLLASYEQYF	TGTGCCAGCAGCTTACTAGCGAGCTACGAGCAGTACTTC
TRBD1	TRBV9	-	TRBJ2-1	CASSVTGGASNEQFF	TGTGCCAGCAGCGTCACAGGGGGCGCTTCTAATGAGCAGTTCTTC
TRBD1	TRBV19	-	TRBJ1-5	CASSIRPPGQGFIQPQHF	TGTGCCAGTAGTATTCGCCCGCCGGGACAGGGATTTATTCAGCCCCAGCATTTT
TRBD1	TRBV5-1	-	TRBJ2-7	CASSYRQGRPGEQYF	TGCGCCAGCAGCTACCGACAGGGGAGGCCTGGAGAGCAGTACTTC
-	TRBV27	-	TRBJ2-7	CASSGVGGARYEQYF	TGTGCCAGCAGTGGCGTTGGGGGGGCAAGGTACGAGCAGTACTTC
TRBD2	TRBV5-1	-	TRBJ2-5	CASTGGGETQYF	TGCGCCAGCACTGGGGGGGGAGAGACCCAGTACTTC
-	TRBV7-3	-	TRBJ2-3	CASSPKGTRFTDTQYF	TGTGCCAGCAGCCCAAAGGGGACTCGGTTCACAGATACGCAGTATTTT
TRBD2	TRBV19	-	TRBJ2-1	CASSLRLAGENNEQFF	TGTGCCAGTAGTCTAAGACTAGCCGGAGAGAACAATGAGCAGTTCTTC
-	TRBV7-2	-	TRBJ1-1	CASSLDRVGDWPEAFF	TGTGCCAGCAGCTTAGACAGGGTGGGTGATTGGCCTGAAGCTTTCTTT
-	TRBV11-2	-	TRBJ2-7	CASSPSVGGGEQYF	TGTGCCAGCAGCCCTAGTGTGGGTGGGGGGGAGCAGTACTTC
TRBD2	TRBV7-6	-	TRBJ2-3	CASSLNGGTDTQYF	TGTGCCAGCAGCTTAAACGGGGGGACAGATACGCAGTATTTT